This T cell receptor (beta chain) derives from a study of shared clonotypes between healthy human individuals (dated by TCRdb to 2018 to 2020). With respect to the entire study: Three men and two women, aged 18 to 49 years, made up the cohort. For each donor, CD4 naive and CD4 memory were each given three plates, CD8 naive was given two plates, and CD8 memory was given one plate. To estimate repertoire size and how much clonotypes are shared between individuals, the study performed deep sequencing of blood TCR repertoires from a few healthy adults. To increase sequencing depth and limit assay-specific biases, different laboratories used diverse techniques to prepare libraries and sequence TCR repertoires. Each donor's leukapheresis produced roughly between roughly 0.85 and 10 billion PBMCs. Broad study findings and their caveats: Sharing across several donors was observed for roughly 5.4% of naive CD4, 3% to 3.5% of naive CD8, over 2% of memory CD4, and around 0.44% of memory CD8 clonotypes. The small number of donors limited the genetic and exposure-history diversity represented. Clonotypes shared by all four sorted-subset donors showed higher generation probabilities than non-shared clonotypes. Pairwise subsampling led to the expectation that sequencing depth would affect the degree of clonotype sharing among donors. Rarefaction of sorted-subset datasets indicated incomplete sequencing despite the large sequencing depth. Naive subsets generally had larger estimated clonotype richness than memory subsets. Sampling was restricted to blood, and TCR repertoires in tissue are likely to differ from TCR repertoires in blood.

Remarks on this clone: This receptor's antigen is unknown. There are no base qualities to consult, and no much larger clone falls within one base.

At the junction V is shortened by 4 bases and J by 7 bases; bases outside the gene matches: 11. CDR1 SGHRS and CDR2 YFSETQ were looked up in the germline V gene. The CDR3 runs 15 amino acids, cysteine and phenylalanine included. Left in the record is the CDR3 DNA by itself, 45 bases read in frame from the first base. Using the deep immunoSEQ assay, TCR CDR3 regions were amplified from genomic DNA by multiplex PCR. Extracted genomic DNA from each cell subset was spread evenly across all wells of several immunoSEQ 96-well plates, with each plate serving as a replicate. Each replicate PCR for sorted subsets received 150 to 250 ng genomic DNA, equal to roughly 30,000 T cell genomes. Purified libraries were measured with a Qubit 3.0 fluorometer, size-checked on a Bioanalyzer 2100, and measured again with the KAPA Library Quantification kit. Every immunoSEQ 96-well plate was sequenced on a dedicated single-read 150-cycle Illumina NextSeq 550 flow cell. The source study handled its data this way. The immunoSEQ output contained only junctional sequences without quality scores, so filtering could not match that applied to full-length reads. To assign V/J genes and CDR3, sequences were annotated using PyIR, a Python wrapper for IgBLAST v1.9, with IMGT germline references. Reads were removed for weak V/J assignments (E-value above 1e-6), missing CDR3, stop codons, out-of-frame junctions, or ambiguous translated residues. V3J clonotypes were defined as sequences sharing an identical inferred V gene, J gene, and CDR3 amino acid sequence. The percentage overlap between two repertoires was calculated by dividing the number of shared unique clonotypes by the size of the smaller repertoire. RTK rarefaction, the Chao1 estimator, and Recon v2.1 estimates of unobserved clonotypes were used to assess repertoire richness. For all TCRbeta clonotypes obtained by the gDNA method from a handful of donors, generation probabilities were computed with OLGA. TCRdb obtained this table from immuneACCESS and retained in-frame rearrangements with V and J assigned. These tables miss some clones; where compared with another copy, unresolved V genes account for less than half of the shortfall, and the remainder is unexplained. For V, J and clone size, that table is used; D and trimming come from the DNA. The sample has over a million clones on record, around 78% of them singletons. The ten largest clones capture under 0.8% of the sample.

The donors were healthy, HIV-negative adults with no recently reported acute infections or vaccinations. Every donor was a Caucasian adult living in Nashville, Tennessee, USA. CD4+ T cells were enriched through magnetic negative selection, after which naive cells were positively selected on CD45RA and the remaining negative fraction served as the memory subset. Blood was collected by leukapheresis, and PBMCs were isolated by Ficoll-Histopaque density gradient centrifugation and then cryopreserved in liquid nitrogen vapor phase. Purity and quantity of every magnetically sorted T cell population were checked by analytical flow cytometry. Genomic DNA was isolated from each sorted fraction and quantified by UV absorbance on a Nanodrop 2000c.

The clonotype originates from a man aged 18 to 29 in good health. Some clones in this sample may be carry-over from other donors' samples. This sequence uses TRBV5-1 and TRBJ2-1; 7 central nucleotides agree with TRBD2. The specimen sequenced was memory CD4+ T cells from PBMCs. The cell subset or site tag for this specimen amounts to: CD45RA-negative fraction. At the DNA level, the sequence is TGCGCCAGCAGCCGGGCCAGCGGGACTTTAAATGAGCAGTTCTTC. Its product reads: CASSRASGTLNEQFF.